This TCR beta chain appears in the sequencing data of a study of vaccination and CD4 T cells after COVID-19. Each CDR3 protein is one row after TCRdb ran MiXCR on the PCR reads. This table holds roughly 22,000 distinct CDR3 sequences, about three fifths found once. V trimming: 2 bases; J trimming: 0 bases; junction bases outside the gene matches: 6. Germline assignment: CDR1 SGHTA and CDR2 FQGTGA. The CDR3 runs to 17 residues. The TCR sequence derives from a human donor who had recovered from COVID-19. The V call is TRBV7-3, the J call TRBJ2-1, with 8 bases identical to TRBD1. The source was CD4+ T cells from blood, collected before SARS-CoV-2 vaccination. The CDR3 sequence is CASSLETGASSYNEQFF. CDR3 in DNA: TGTGCCAGCAGCTTAGAGACAGGGGCGAGCTCCTACAATGAGCAGTTCTTC.